This T cell receptor beta chain was captured by sequencing in a study of shared clonotypes between healthy human individuals. Clones were sequenced by immunoSEQ multiplex PCR, and TCRdb holds only the in-frame ones, with some missing. Among about 1.5 million clones listed, 95% to 99% were seen once. This sequence originates from a man aged 25 to 40 in good health. Sequencing was performed on naive CD4+ T cells sorted from blood. The subset denotes: CD45RA+ positively selected.

The CDR3 reads CASGTENTEAFF. As DNA, the CDR3 is TGCGCCAGCGGCACAGAGAACACTGAAGCTTTCTTT. The chain has TRBV10-2 and TRBJ1-1; no definite D call. In germline, CDR1 is WSHSY, CDR2 SAAADI. The CDR3 has 12 residues. The ends were cut back, 8 bases at V and 1 base at J, with 8 bases in the middle.